The sequence of this T cell receptor beta chain was determined in a study of shared clonotypes between healthy human individuals. Trimming at V came to 2 bases and at J to 5 bases, leaving 10 bases not matched to a gene. Germline lookup yields CDR1 SNHLY and CDR2 FYNNEI. This CDR3 is 17 amino acids long. Study conclusions and caveats: Enrolling few donors narrowed the genetic and exposure-history diversity that was represented.

Notes on this clone: No antigen is known for it.

Here immunoSEQ multiplex PCR was the method, and the copy in TCRdb shows in-frame clones only, minus some. This table holds about 120,000 clones, 68% found once. Donors were Caucasian adults residing in Nashville, Tennessee, USA. The chain has TRBV2 and TRBJ2-3; 10 bases are a match to TRBD2. The sequencing input was memory CD8+ T cells sorted from blood. Subset here: CD45RO+ cells pooled with CCR7-negative TemRA cells. The sequence was obtained from a woman aged 25 to 45 in good health. CDR3 in amino acids: CASSEFLAGVGGDTQYF. The CDR3 DNA reads TGTGCCAGCAGTGAATTCCTAGCGGGAGTGGGTGGAGATACGCAGTATTTT. Complete variable domain (other parts from reference TRBV2 and TRBJ2-3): EPEVTQTPSHQVTQMGQEVILRCVPISNHLYFYWYRQILGQKVEFLVSFYNNEISEKSEIFDDQFSVERPDGSNFTLKIRSTKLEDSAMYFCASSEFLAGVGGDTQYFGPGTRLTVL.